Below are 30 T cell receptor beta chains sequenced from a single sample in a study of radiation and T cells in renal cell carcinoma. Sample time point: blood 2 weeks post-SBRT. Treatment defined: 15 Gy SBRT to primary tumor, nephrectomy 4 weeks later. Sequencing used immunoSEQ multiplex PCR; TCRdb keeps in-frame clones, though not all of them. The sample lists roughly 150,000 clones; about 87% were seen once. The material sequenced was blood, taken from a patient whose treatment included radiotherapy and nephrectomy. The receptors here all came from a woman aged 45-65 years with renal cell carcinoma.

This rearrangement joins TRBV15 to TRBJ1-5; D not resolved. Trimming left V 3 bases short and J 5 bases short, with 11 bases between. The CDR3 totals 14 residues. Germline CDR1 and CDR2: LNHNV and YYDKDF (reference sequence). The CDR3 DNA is TGTGCCACCAGCAGCGACGGTGGTTATCAGCCCCAGCATTTT. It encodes CATSSDGGYQPQHF.

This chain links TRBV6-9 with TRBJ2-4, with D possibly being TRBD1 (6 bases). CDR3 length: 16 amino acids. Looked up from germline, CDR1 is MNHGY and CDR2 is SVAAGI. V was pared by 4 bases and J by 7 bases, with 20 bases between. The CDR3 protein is CASSSGLGALRNIQYF. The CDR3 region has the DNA TGTGCCAGCAGTTCTGGTCTGGGGGCCCTCAGGAACATTCAGTACTTC.

This CDR3 reads CASSQVGHEQFF. For the CDR3, the DNA is TGTGCCAGCAGCCAAGTGGGGCATGAGCAGTTCTTC. This chain joins TRBV14 and TRBJ2-1; D may be TRBD1 (5 bases). The CDR3 spans 12 residues. CDR1 and CDR2 from the germline V gene are SGHDN and FVKESK. Trimming shortened V by 1 base and J by 8 bases, and 6 bases separated the two germline ends.

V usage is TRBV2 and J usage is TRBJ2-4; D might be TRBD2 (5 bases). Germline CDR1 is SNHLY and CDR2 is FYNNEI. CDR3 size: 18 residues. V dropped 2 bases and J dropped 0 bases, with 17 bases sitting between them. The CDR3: CASSESRETVLAKNIQYF. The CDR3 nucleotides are TGTGCCAGCAGTGAATCTAGGGAGACGGTACTAGCCAAAAACATTCAGTACTTC.

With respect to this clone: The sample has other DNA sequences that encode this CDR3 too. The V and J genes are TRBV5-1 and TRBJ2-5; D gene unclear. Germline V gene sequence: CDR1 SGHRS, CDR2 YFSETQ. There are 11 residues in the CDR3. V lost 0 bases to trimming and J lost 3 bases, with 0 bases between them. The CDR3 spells CASSLEETQYF. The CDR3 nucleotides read TGCGCCAGCAGCTTGGAAGAGACCCAGTACTTC.

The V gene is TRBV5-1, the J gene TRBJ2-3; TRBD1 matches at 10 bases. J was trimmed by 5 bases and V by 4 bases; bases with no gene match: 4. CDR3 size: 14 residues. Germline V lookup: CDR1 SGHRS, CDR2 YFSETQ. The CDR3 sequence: CASSVGQGVDTQYF. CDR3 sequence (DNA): TGCGCCAGCAGCGTAGGACAGGGGGTAGATACGCAGTATTTT. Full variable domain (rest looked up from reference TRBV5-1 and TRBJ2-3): KAGVTQTPRYLIKTRGQQVTLSCSPISGHRSVSWYQQTPGQGLQFLFEYFSETQRNKGNFPGRFSGRQFSNSRSEMNVSTLELGDSALYLCASSVGQGVDTQYFGPGTRLTVL.

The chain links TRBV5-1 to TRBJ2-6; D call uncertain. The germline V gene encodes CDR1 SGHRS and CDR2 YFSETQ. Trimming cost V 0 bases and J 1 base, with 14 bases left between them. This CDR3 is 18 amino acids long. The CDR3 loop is CASSLVGALTSGANVLTF. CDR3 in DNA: TGCGCCAGCAGCTTGGTAGGAGCTCTGACTTCTGGGGCCAACGTCCTGACTTTC.

In DNA form, the CDR3 reads TGTGCCAGCAGCTTAGGTACCCTTCTCTCCTCTAACTATGGCTACACCTTC. It yields the protein CASSLGTLLSSNYGYTF. This rearrangement joins TRBV11-2 to TRBJ1-2; no clear D gene. CDR1 is SGHAT and CDR2 is FQNNGV in the germline V gene. CDR3 length equals 17 residues. Trimming left V 1 base short and J 0 bases short, with 15 bases between.

Written as DNA, the CDR3 is TGTGCCAGCAGTTACTCGGGGAGTAACTATGGCTACACCTTC. Protein product: CASSYSGSNYGYTF. The chain is built from TRBV6-5 and TRBJ1-2; unclear D gene. This CDR3 contains 14 residues. The V gene lost 0 bases and the J gene lost 1 base, with 6 bases spanning the gap. Germline assignment: CDR1 MNHEY and CDR2 SVGAGI.

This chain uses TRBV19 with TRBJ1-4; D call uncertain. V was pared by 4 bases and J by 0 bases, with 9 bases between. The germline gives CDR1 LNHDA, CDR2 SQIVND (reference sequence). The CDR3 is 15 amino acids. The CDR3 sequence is CASSRTQPTNEKLFF. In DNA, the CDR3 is TGTGCCAGTAGTAGGACTCAGCCAACTAATGAAAAACTGTTTTTT.

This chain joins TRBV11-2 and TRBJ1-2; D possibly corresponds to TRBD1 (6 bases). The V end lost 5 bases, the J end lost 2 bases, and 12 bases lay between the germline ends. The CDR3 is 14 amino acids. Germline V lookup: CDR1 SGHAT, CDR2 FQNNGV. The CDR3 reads CASSPVGQNYGYTF. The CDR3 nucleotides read TGTGCCAGCAGCCCAGTCGGACAGAACTATGGCTACACCTTC.

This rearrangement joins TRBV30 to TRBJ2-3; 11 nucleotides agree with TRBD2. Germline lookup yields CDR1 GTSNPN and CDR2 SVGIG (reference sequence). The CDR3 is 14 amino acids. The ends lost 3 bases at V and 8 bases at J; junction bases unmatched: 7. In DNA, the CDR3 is TGTGCCTGGAGACTAGCGGGGGCGAGGGGTACGCAGTATTTT. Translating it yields CAWRLAGARGTQYF.

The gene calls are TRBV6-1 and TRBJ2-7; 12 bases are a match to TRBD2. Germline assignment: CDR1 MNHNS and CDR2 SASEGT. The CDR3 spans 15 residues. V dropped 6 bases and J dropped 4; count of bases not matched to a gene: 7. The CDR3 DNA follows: TGTGCCAGCAGCAGAACTAGCGGGGGGTCTTACGAGCAGTACTTC. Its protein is CASSRTSGGSYEQYF.

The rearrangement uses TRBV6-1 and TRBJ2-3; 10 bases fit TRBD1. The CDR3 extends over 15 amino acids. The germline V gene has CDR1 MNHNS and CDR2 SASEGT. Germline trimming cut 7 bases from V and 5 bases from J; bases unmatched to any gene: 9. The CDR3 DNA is TGTGCCAGCACCACCGGGACAGGGGATATAGATACGCAGTATTTT. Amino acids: CASTTGTGDIDTQYF.

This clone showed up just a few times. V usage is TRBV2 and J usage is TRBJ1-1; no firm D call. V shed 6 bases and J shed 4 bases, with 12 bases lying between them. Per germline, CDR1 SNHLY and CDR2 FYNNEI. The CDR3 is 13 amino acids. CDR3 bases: TGTGCCAGCAGGGGAGAGATGGGCACTGAAGCTTTCTTT. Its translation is CASRGEMGTEAFF. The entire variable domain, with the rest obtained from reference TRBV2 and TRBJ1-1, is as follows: EPEVTQTPSHQVTQMGQEVILRCVPISNHLYFYWYRQILGQKVEFLVSFYNNEISEKSEIFDDQFSVERPDGSNFTLKIRSTKLEDSAMYFCASRGEMGTEAFFGQGTRLTVV.

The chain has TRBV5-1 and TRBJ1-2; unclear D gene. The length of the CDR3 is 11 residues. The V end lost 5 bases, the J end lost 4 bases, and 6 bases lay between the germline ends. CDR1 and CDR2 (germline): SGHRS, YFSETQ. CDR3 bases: TGCGCCAGCAGAGGGAGCTATGGCTACACCTTC. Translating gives CASRGSYGYTF.

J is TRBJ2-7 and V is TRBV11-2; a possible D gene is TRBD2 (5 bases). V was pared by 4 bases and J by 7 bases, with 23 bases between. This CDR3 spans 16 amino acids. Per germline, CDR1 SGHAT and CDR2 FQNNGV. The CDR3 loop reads CASSSPVLDSTLEQYF. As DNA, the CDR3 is TGTGCCAGCAGCTCCCCCGTTTTGGACTCAACTTTGGAGCAGTACTTC.

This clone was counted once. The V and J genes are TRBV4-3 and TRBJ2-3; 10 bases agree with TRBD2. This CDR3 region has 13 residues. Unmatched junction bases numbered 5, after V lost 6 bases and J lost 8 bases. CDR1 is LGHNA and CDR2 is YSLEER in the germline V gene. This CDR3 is CASSSGGFGTQYF. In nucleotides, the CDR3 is TGCGCCAGCAGTAGCGGGGGGTTCGGTACGCAGTATTTT.

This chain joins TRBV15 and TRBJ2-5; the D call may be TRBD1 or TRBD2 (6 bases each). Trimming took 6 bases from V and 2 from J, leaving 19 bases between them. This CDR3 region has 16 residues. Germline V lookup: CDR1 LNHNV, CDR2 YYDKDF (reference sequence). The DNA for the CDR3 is TGTGCCACCAGTCCGGAGGGGCAGGGGCCACAAGAGACCCAGTACTTC. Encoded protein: CATSPEGQGPQETQYF. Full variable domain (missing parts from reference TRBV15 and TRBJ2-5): DAMVIQNPRYQVTQFGKPVTLSCSQTLNHNVMYWYQQKSSQAPKLLFHYYDKDFNNEADTPDNFQSRRPNTSFCFLDIRSPGLGDTAMYLCATSPEGQGPQETQYFGPGTRLLVL.

CDR3 loop: CASSIAGGPGYTF. The CDR3 nucleotides read TGTGCCAGTAGTATAGCCGGGGGCCCTGGCTACACCTTC. The rearrangement links TRBV19 to TRBJ1-2, with a possible D match to TRBD1 (6 bases). This CDR3 region has 13 residues. Germline assignment: CDR1 LNHDA and CDR2 SQIVND (reference sequence). V dropped 1 base and J dropped 7 bases, with 10 bases sitting between them.

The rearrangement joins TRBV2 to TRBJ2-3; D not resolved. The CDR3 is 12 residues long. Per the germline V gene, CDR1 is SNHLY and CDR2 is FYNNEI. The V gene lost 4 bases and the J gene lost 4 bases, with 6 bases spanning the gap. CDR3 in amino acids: CASSGASDTQYF. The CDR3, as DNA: TGTGCCAGCAGTGGGGCATCAGATACGCAGTATTTT.

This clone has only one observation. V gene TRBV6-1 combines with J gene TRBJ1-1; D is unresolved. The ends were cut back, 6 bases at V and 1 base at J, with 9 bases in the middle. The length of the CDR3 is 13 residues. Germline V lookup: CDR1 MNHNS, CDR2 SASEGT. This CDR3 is CASRTPSNTEAFF. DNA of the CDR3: TGTGCCAGCAGGACCCCGTCGAACACTGAAGCTTTCTTT.

CDR3 in DNA: TGTGCCAGCAGCTTAGCCCTAGCGGCAGAGACCCAGTACTTC. Its protein product is CASSLALAAETQYF. The chain joins TRBV11-1 to TRBJ2-5; TRBD2 matches 7 bases. J gave up 4 bases and V 0 bases, and 2 bases lay outside the gene matches. This CDR3 has 14 amino acids. CDR1 and CDR2 (germline): SGHAT, FQDESV (reference sequence).

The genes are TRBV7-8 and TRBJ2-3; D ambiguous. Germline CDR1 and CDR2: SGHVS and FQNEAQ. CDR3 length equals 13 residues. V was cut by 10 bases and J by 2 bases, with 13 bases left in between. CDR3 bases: TGTGCCACCAAGTGGGCCCACACAGATACGCAGTATTTT. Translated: CATKWAHTDTQYF.

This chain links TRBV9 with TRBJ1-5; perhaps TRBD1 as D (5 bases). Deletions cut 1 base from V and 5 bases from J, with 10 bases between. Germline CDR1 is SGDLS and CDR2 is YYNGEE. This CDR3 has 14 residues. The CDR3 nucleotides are TGTGCCAGCAGCGTAAGGGGCTCGGATCAGCCCCAGCATTTT. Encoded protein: CASSVRGSDQPQHF. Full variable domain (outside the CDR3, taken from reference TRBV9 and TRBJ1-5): DSGVTQTPKHLITATGQRVTLRCSPRSGDLSVYWYQQSLDQGLQFLIQYYNGEERAKGNILERFSAQQFPDLHSELNLSSLELGDSALYFCASSVRGSDQPQHFGDGTRLSIL.

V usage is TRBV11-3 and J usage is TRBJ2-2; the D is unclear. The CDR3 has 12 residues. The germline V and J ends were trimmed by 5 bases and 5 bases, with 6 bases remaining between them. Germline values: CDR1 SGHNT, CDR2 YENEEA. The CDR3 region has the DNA TGTGCCAGCAGCCCCCGAACCGGGGAGCTGTTTTTT. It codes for CASSPRTGELFF. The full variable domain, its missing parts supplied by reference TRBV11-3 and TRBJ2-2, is EAGVVQSPRYKIIEKKQPVAFWCNPISGHNTLYWYLQNLGQGPELLIRYENEEAVDDSQLPKDRFSAERLKGVDSTLKIQPAELGDSAVYLCASSPRTGELFFGEGSRLTVL.

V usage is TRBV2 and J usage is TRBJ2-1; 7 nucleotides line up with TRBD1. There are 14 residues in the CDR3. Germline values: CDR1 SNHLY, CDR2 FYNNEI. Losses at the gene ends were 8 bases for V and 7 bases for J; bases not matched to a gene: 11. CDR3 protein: CASGGQSRRNEQFF. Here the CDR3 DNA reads TGTGCCAGCGGGGGACAGTCCAGGAGGAATGAGCAGTTCTTC.

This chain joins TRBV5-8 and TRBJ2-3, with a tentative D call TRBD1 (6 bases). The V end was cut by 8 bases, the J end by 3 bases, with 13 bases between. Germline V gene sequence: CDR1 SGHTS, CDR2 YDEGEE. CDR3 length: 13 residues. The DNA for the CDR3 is TGTGCCAGGAACACCAGGGGAACAGATACGCAGTATTTT. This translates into CARNTRGTDTQYF.

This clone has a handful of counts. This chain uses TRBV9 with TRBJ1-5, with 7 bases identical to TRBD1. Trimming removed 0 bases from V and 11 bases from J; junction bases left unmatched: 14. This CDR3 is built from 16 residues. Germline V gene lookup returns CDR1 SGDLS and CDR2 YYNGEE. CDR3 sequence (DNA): TGTGCCAGCAGCGTAGACCCGACAGGGCCGGTTGGGGCCCAGCATTTT. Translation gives CASSVDPTGPVGAQHF.

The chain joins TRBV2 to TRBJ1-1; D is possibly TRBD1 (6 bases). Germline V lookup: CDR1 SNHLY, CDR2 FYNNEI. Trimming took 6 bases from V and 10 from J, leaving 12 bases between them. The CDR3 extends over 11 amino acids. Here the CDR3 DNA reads TGTGCCAGCAGGGCAGGGGTAAGAGCTTTCTTT. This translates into CASRAGVRAFF.